This T cell receptor (beta chain) stems from a study of blood T cells in healthy people across ages (dated by TCRdb to the mid-2010s). Study-wide context: In model experiments, roughly one uniquely barcoded TCR beta cDNA molecule per two T cells was captured by template switching. Donors were grouped into four age groups: young (average roughly 17 years), middle-aged (over 35), aged (about 59) and long-lived (less than 85). To track age-related changes in TCR beta repertoire diversity, the study relied on deep sequencing normalized with unique cDNA molecular identifiers. To avoid experimental bias, donors of different ages were spread randomly across the sequencing lanes. The study analyzed two additional independent replicas of 1 million unique cDNA reads from the same blood draw for two donors, one aged 18 to 30 and one aged 80 or older. The paper as a whole reports these results and caveats: Conclusive comparison of naive and antigen-experienced compartments was prevented by the profiling of bulk unsorted PBMCs. The long-lived group showed more naive CD4+ T cells, fewer expanded clones and increased TCR diversity than the aged group, suggesting age selection. As age increased, observed TCR beta diversity per million T cells dropped in a roughly linear way, and a significant reduction was already evident by age 40. Donor CMV infection status was unknown, potentially confounding age-related changes in expanded clonotypes. A strong correlation was found between observed TCR beta diversity and the percentage of naive T cells measured by flow cytometry. Estimates of total diversity based on one million sequenced T cells were considered lower bounds and underestimates.

Donors were under 40 systemically healthy Caucasian individuals from Russia aged roughly 6 to 90 years. Approximately 11 milliliters of peripheral blood were drawn from each donor into EDTA-treated Vacutainer tubes. PBMCs were isolated by Ficoll-Paque density-gradient centrifugation, with at least 6.5 million obtained per sample. Trizol reagent was used to extract total RNA from the PBMCs, yielding at least 6 micrograms per sample. The percentages of naive CD45RAhigh/CD27high T cells were determined by flow cytometry on a PBMC aliquot from every donor. The library was built by means of 5' RACE. The reads were generated on an Illumina HiSeq 2500. A second PCR of about 7 to 12 cycles was performed with a sample-barcoded 5' primer and a J-beta primer mix. A unique molecular identifier was introduced onto each TCR beta cDNA molecule by a template-switch 5' adaptor carrying 12 random nucleotides. Each sample yielded at least 3 million CDR3-containing paired-end reads. The Mint cDNA synthesis kit, primed by a TRBC-specific oligonucleotide, was used to synthesize first-strand cDNA from all RNA. After uracil-DNA glycosylase treatment, a first 18-cycle PCR used universal primers M1SS and BC2_uni_R on all cDNA. Turning to the authors' computational methods: For normalization, 1 million high-quality reads were randomly selected from each sample, with every read carrying a distinct molecular identifier. Reads sharing molecular identifiers were discarded rather than binned into consensus sequences. MiTCR, run with a Q25 quality threshold and the strictest error-elimination algorithm, handled CDR3 identification, clonotype clustering and error correction. A nonparametric unseen species model with Euler transformation was used to estimate lower-bound total TCR beta diversity. TCRdb passed the public sequencing reads through fastp at Q25 and MiXCR, retaining productive beta sequences. All rows with the same CDR3 protein become a single entry with the most common DNA and genes. The V and J calls here are based on TCRdb, not the publication. The sample contains about 1.4 million distinct CDR3 sequences, around 55% of them found a single time. 6.5% to 8% of the sample comes from the top ten.

The CDR3 spans 18 residues, from the cysteine through the phenylalanine. Only CDR3 DNA remains: 54 bases, in frame from the first base. According to the germline V gene, CDR1 reads MNHEY and CDR2 reads SVGAGI. This clonotype has only a few counts. Its antigen is currently not known. One end of the junction varies from germline; a read error may be responsible. This sequence was found in a man in his late teens or twenties in good health. The sequencing sample was made of blood. The sequence joins TRBV6-5 to TRBJ1-4; the D region possibly corresponds to TRBD1 (6 bases align). The CDR3 protein: CASSDSIGGQITNEKLFF. The sequence in DNA is TGTGCCAGCAGTGACTCGATTGGGGGCCAAATAACTAATGAAAAACTGTTTTTT.